This T cell receptor (beta chain) is drawn from a study of shared clonotypes between healthy human individuals. Study-wide findings and caveats: Larger estimated richness was generally recorded for naive subsets relative to memory subsets.

Turning to this clone: Its antigen remains unidentified.

The authors split each subset's genomic DNA evenly across several immunoSEQ plates. TCRdb keeps only in-frame clones here, not all; method: immunoSEQ multiplex PCR. The sample carries about 1.1 million clones, approximately 80% recorded once. The source material was memory CD4+ T cells from PBMCs. Subset denoted: CD45RA-negative fraction. This TCR was sampled from a man aged 18 to 30 in good health. Some clones in this sample may be carry-over from other donors' samples.

DNA of the CDR3: TGTGCCTGGAGGATTGAATACGAGCAGTACTTC. Translation gives CAWRIEYEQYF. The J gene is TRBJ2-7, the V gene TRBV30; D gene ambiguous. The CDR3 length is 11 residues. Looked up from germline, CDR1 is GTSNPN and CDR2 is SVGIG (reference sequence). The V gene lost 3 bases and the J gene lost 4 bases, with 7 bases spanning the gap.